There are a few counts of the clone carrying this TCR beta chain. The target antigen is unknown. The CDR3 is made up of 15 amino acids. J lost 7 bases, V lost 4 bases, and 3 bases had no gene match. The germline gives CDR1 SGHTA, CDR2 FQGNSA. TCRdb itself ran the reads through MiXCR, one entry per CDR3 protein. The data hold some 310,000 distinct CDR3 sequences, with approximately 25% observed a single time. These data are taken from a study of T cell repertoires in cytomegalovirus infection. Across the study: Recently identified HLA-C-restricted and well-studied HLA-B-restricted CMV epitopes were used. Both a matching HLA type and CMV infection were indicated by public TCR beta signatures. Study-wide findings and caveats: Of the TCR beta families, the public ones yielded a cumulative frequency that identified carriers of CMV plus the relevant HLA. CMV-specific TCR beta clonotypes restricted by HLA-C dominated the ex vivo response.

This chain joins TRBV7-2 and TRBJ2-1, with 14 nucleotides matching TRBD2. Sequenced here: cultured PBMCs, sampled from culture after CMV antigen stimulation. The receptor's source is a human donor in good health (CMV status not recorded). Some clones in this sample may be carry-over from other donors' samples. The CDR3 spells CASSSRLAGGNEQFF. The CDR3 nucleotides read TGTGCCAGCAGCTCGCGACTAGCGGGAGGGAATGAGCAGTTCTTC.